The sequence of this T cell receptor (beta chain) was determined in a study of blood T cell repertoires in COVID-19. On the study more broadly: COVID-19 samples from acute and convalescent phases originated in the United States, Italy and Spain. The cDNA or gDNA used as material had been derived from T cells, B-cell-depleted T cells, or PBMCs.

There are 15 residues in the CDR3. Per the germline V gene, CDR1 is SEHNR and CDR2 is FQNEAQ (reference sequence). J was trimmed by 9 bases and V by 7 bases; bases with no gene match: 10. Original data processing: Estimated nucleated cell counts came from reference gene primer amplification. TCRdb's copy holds only in-frame clones and misses some; the assay was immunoSEQ multiplex PCR. D and trimming come from the DNA, and the V and J calls and clone size come from that table. The sample contains a few hundred thousand clones, 80% to 90% of which appear only once. The chain is built from TRBV7-9 and TRBJ2-1; 12 nucleotides align to TRBD1. The sequencing input was peripheral blood. The receptor comes from a man between 18 and 35 years old who had recovered from COVID-19. The CDR3 loop is CASTQSGQGAVEQFF. In DNA, the CDR3 is TGTGCCAGCACCCAGTCGGGACAGGGGGCAGTTGAGCAGTTCTTC. The whole variable domain, filled in from reference TRBV7-9 and TRBJ2-1, reads DTGVSQNPRHKITKRGQNVTFRCDPISEHNRLYWYRQTLGQGPEFLTYFQNEAQLEKSRLLSDRFSAERPKGSFSTLEIQRTEQGDSAMYLCASTQSGQGAVEQFFGPGTRLTVL.